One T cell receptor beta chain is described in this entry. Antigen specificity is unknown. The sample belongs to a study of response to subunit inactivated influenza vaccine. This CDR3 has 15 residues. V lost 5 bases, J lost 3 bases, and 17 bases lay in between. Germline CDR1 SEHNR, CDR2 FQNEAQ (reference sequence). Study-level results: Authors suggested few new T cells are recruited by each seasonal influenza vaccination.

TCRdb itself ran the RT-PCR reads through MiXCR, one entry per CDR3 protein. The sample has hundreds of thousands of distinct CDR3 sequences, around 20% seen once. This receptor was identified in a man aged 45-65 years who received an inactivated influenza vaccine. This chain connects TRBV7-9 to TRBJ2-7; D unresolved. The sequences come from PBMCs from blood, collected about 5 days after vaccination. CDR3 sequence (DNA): TGTGCCAGCAGCCCACCGGCTGCGGACGGCTACGAGCAGTACTTC. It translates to CASSPPAADGYEQYF.